The clone carrying this TCR beta chain was seen a few times. Combining iRepertoire HTBI primers with Arm-PCR of CDR3 regions, the authors built TCR beta libraries. TCRdb ran MiXCR on the multiplex PCR reads and lists one entry per CDR3 protein. The table lists about 310,000 distinct CDR3 sequences, around 21% of them singletons. This sample's time point: persistent/refractory GD, antithyroid drugs over 5 years with positive TRAb. Following extraction of RNA from PBMCs, that RNA was used to make the TCR library. Germline assignment: CDR1 MGHRA and CDR2 YSYEKL. The CDR3 is 17 amino acids. The ends were cut back, 1 base at V and 0 bases at J, with 15 bases in the middle. The sample belongs to a study of regulatory T cells in long-lasting Graves disease.

This clonotype originated in a female donor with Graves disease. This material consisted of peripheral blood mononuclear cells (PBMCs), taken when the disease was refractory, from a patient treated with antithyroid drugs. The genes are TRBV4-1 and TRBJ1-2, with D perhaps matching TRBD1 (5 bases). The DNA of the CDR3 is TGCGCCAGCAGCCAAGGTGAAAGGACAACTTCTAACTATGGCTACACCTTC. Translated: CASSQGERTTSNYGYTF.